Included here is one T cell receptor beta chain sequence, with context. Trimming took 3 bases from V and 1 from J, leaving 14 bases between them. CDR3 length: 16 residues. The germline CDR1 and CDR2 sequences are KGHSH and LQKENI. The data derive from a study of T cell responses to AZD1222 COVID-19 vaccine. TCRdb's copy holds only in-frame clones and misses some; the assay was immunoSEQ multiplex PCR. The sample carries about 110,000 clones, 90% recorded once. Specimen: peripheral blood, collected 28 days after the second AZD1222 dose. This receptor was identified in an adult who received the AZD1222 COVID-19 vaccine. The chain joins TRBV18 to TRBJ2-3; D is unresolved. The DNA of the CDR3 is TGTGCCAGCTCACCCAGTGCCGCACGGCGCACAGATACGCAGTATTTT. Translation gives CASSPSAARRTDTQYF.